One sample yielded the 4 T cell receptor beta chains listed below, sequenced in a study of shared clonotypes between healthy human individuals (dated by TCRdb to the early 2020s). Libraries were constructed by the immunoSEQ multiplex PCR assay. In its TCRdb copy, this immuneACCESS table keeps in-frame sequences only and misses some clones. Where compared with another copy, unresolved V genes explain less than half of these, and the others have no known cause. The sample contains 2 million to 2.5 million clones, roughly 95% of them found a single time. Of the sample, less than 0.15% is held by the ten largest clones. The sequenced material came from naive CD4+ T cells sorted from blood. The cell subset or site label, read with the paper, signifies: CD45RA+ positively selected. All receptors derive from a young man in good health.

As for this clone: The same CDR3 is also encoded by other DNA sequences in this sample. The J gene is TRBJ1-5, the V gene TRBV5-6; weak D call: TRBD1 (5 bases). Trimming cost V 3 bases and J 0 bases, with 7 bases left between them. This CDR3 has 14 amino acids. Germline CDR1 SGHDT, CDR2 YYEEEE. The CDR3 sequence is CASSSGGSNQPQHF. In DNA form, the CDR3 reads TGTGCCAGCAGCTCCGGGGGTAGCAATCAGCCCCAGCATTTT. The variable domain in full, completed from reference TRBV5-6 and TRBJ1-5, reads DAGVTQSPTHLIKTRGQQVTLRCSPKSGHDTVSWYQQALGQGPQFIFQYYEEEERQRGNFPDRFSGHQFPNYSSELNVNALLLGDSALYLCASSSGGSNQPQHFGDGTRLSIL.

The chain recombines TRBV30 with TRBJ1-6; the D gene is possibly TRBD1 (6 bases). The V gene lost 5 bases and the J gene lost 8 bases, with 13 bases spanning the gap. Germline CDR1 reads GTSNPN; CDR2 reads SVGIG (reference sequence). CDR3 length: 13 amino acids. For the CDR3, the DNA is TGTGCCTGGGACAGGAAGATTGATTCACCCCTCCACTTT. Amino acids: CAWDRKIDSPLHF.

This chain uses TRBV11-2 with TRBJ2-1; tentatively, D is TRBD1 or TRBD2 (5 bases each). The V end lost 4 bases, the J end lost 1 base, and 20 bases lay between the germline ends. In germline, CDR1 is SGHAT, CDR2 FQNNGV. This CDR3 spans 18 amino acids. The CDR3 here is CASSYGTAYRNSYNEQFF. The CDR3 DNA reads as TGTGCCAGCAGCTACGGGACCGCATATAGGAATTCCTACAATGAGCAGTTCTTC.

This chain uses TRBV7-9 with TRBJ2-1; 13 nucleotides align to TRBD2. Per germline, CDR1 SEHNR and CDR2 FQNEAQ (reference sequence). The CDR3 extends over 17 amino acids. The ends lost 5 bases at V and 2 bases at J; junction bases unmatched: 6. The CDR3 here is CASSPRGLAGTYNEQFF. The CDR3, as DNA: TGTGCCAGCAGCCCCAGGGGACTAGCGGGAACCTACAATGAGCAGTTCTTC.